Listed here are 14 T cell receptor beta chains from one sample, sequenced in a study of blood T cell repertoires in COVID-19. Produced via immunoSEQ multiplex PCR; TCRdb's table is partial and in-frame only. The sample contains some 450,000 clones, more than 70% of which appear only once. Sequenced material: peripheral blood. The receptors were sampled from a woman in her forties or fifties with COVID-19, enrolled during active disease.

CDR3 DNA sequence: TGTGCCAGCAGCCTTGTCGGGGTTAACAATGAGCAGTTCTTC. Translation: CASSLVGVNNEQFF. V is TRBV3-1 (or the pseudogene TRBV3-2) and J is TRBJ2-1, with D maybe TRBD2 (5 bases). This CDR3 is 14 amino acids long. The germline V gene has CDR1 LGHDT and CDR2 YNNKEL (reference sequence). Deletions cut 4 bases from V and 5 bases from J, with 12 bases between.

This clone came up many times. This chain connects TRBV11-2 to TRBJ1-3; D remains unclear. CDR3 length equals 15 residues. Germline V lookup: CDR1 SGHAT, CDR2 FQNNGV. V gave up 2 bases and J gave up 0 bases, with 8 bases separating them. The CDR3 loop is CASSLSQFSGNTIYF. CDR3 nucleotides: TGTGCCAGCAGCTTAAGTCAGTTCTCTGGAAACACCATATATTTT. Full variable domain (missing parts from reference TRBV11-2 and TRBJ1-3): EAGVAQSPRYKIIEKRQSVAFWCNPISGHATLYWYQQILGQGPKLLIQFQNNGVVDDSQLPKDRFSAERLKGVDSTLKIQPAKLEDSAVYLCASSLSQFSGNTIYFGEGSWLTVV.

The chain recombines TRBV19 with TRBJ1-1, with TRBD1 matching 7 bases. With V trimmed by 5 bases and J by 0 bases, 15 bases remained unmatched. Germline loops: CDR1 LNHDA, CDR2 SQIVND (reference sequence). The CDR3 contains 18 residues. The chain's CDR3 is CASSEVQGISLLNTEAFF. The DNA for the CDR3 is TGTGCCAGTAGTGAAGTACAGGGGATCTCCCTATTGAACACTGAAGCTTTCTTT.

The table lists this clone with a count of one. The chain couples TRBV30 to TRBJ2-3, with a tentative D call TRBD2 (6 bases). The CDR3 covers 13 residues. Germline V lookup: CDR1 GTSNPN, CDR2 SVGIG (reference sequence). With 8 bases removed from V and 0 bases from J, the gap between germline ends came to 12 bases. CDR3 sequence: CAGGALSTDTQYF. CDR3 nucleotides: TGTGCCGGCGGGGCCCTGAGCACAGATACGCAGTATTTT.

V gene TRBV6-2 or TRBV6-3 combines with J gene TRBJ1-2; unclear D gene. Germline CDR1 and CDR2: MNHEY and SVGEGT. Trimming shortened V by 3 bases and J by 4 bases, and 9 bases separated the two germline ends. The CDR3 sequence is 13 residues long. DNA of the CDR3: TGTGCCAGCAGTTATGCCGAGAGCTATGGCTACACCTTC. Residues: CASSYAESYGYTF.

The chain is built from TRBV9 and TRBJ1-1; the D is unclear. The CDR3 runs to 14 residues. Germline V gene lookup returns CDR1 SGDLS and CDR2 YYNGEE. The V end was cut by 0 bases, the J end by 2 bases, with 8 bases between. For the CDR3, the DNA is TGTGCCAGCAGCGTAGCTACGATTAACACTGAAGCTTTCTTT. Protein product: CASSVATINTEAFF.

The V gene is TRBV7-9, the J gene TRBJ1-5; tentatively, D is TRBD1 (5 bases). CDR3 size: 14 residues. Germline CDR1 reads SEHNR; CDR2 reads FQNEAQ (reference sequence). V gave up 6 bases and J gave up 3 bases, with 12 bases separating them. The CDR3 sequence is CASSPDSLNQPQHF. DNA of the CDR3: TGTGCCAGCAGTCCCGACAGCCTCAATCAGCCCCAGCATTTT.

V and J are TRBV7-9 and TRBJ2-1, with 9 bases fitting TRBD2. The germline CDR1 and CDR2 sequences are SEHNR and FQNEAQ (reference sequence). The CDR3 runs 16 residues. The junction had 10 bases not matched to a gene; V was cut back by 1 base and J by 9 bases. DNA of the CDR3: TGTGCCAGCAGCTTAGTATATCAGCGGGGGGAAGTTGAGCAGTTCTTC. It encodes CASSLVYQRGEVEQFF.

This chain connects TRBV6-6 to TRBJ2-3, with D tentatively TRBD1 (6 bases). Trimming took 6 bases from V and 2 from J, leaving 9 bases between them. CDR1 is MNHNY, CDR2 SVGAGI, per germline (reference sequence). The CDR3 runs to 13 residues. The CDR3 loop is CASSQGFTDTQYF. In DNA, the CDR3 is TGTGCCAGCAGCCAGGGGTTCACAGATACGCAGTATTTT.

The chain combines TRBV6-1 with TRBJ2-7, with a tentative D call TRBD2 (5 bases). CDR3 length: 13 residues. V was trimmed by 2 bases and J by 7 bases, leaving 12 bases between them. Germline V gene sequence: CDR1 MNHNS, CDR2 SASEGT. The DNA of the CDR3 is TGTGCCAGCAGTGAACACCAGCGAGGGGAGCAGTACTTC. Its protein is CASSEHQRGEQYF.

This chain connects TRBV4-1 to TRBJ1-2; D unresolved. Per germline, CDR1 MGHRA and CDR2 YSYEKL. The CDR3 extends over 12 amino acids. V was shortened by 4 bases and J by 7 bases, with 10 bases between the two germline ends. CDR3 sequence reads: CASSPQTGGYTF. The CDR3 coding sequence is TGCGCCAGCAGCCCCCAAACCGGTGGCTACACCTTC.

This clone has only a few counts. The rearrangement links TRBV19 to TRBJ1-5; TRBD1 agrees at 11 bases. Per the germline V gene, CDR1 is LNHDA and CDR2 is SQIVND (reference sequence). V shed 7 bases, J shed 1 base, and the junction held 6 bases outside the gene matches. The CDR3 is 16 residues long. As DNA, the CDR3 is TGTGCCAGTACCCCGGACAGGGGGCGCAGCAATCAGCCCCAGCATTTT. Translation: CASTPDRGRSNQPQHF.

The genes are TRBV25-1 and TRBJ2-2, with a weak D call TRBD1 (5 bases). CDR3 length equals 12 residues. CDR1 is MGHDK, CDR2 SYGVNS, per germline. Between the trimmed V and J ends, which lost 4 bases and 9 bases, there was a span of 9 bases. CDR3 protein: CASSGAGRELFF. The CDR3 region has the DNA TGTGCCAGCAGTGGGGCAGGGCGGGAGCTGTTTTTT.

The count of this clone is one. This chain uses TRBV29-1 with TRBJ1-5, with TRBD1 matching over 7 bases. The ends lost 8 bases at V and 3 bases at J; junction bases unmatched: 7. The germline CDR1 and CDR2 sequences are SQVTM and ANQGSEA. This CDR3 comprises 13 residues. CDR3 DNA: TGCAGCTTTGCGACAGGGATCAATCAGCCCCAGCATTTT. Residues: CSFATGINQPQHF.